The 11 T cell receptor beta chains presented below share a single source sample, sequenced in a study of CD8 T cells in ankylosing spondylitis. What these receptors recognize is not known. Study outcomes and limitations: It appeared that ankylosing spondylitis blood was characterized by a TCR beta motif of several highly homologous variants.

TCRdb analysed the 5' RACE reads with MiXCR anew, one entry per CDR3 protein. Of over 400,000 distinct CDR3 sequences in the sample, roughly 26% were seen once. Sample: blood, either unsorted or a sorted T cell fraction (not recorded which). The origin of the receptors is a male donor with ankylosing spondylitis.

This clonotype has just a few counts. The J gene is TRBJ1-2, the V gene TRBV5-1; D is unclear. The CDR3 has 14 residues. Trimming removed 0 bases at V and 1 base at J, with 7 bases between. Looked up from germline, CDR1 is SGHRS and CDR2 is YFSETQ. The CDR3 here is CASSLVPDNYGYTF. The CDR3, as DNA: TGCGCCAGCAGCTTGGTCCCAGATAACTATGGCTACACCTTC.

The rearrangement uses TRBV20-1 and TRBJ2-5; 8 bases agree with TRBD2. From germline, CDR1 is DFQATT and CDR2 SNEGSKA (reference sequence). CDR3 length: 12 residues. The CDR3 sequence is CTWAGGQETQYF. Here the CDR3 DNA reads TGCACTTGGGCGGGAGGACAAGAGACCCAGTACTTC.

The chain is built from TRBV7-6 and TRBJ1-5; possible D gene TRBD1, 6 bases. Trimming stripped 1 base from V and 5 bases from J, with 12 bases between. This CDR3 has 15 residues. Germline loops: CDR1 SGHVS, CDR2 FNYEAQ. The CDR3, as DNA: TGTGCCAGCAGCTTAGTGGCTGGGGGCGATCAGCCCCAGCATTTT. The encoded protein is CASSLVAGGDQPQHF. Full variable domain (outside the CDR3, taken from reference TRBV7-6 and TRBJ1-5): GAGVSQSPRYKVTKRGQDVALRCDPISGHVSLYWYRQALGQGPEFLTYFNYEAQQDKSGLPNDRFSAERPEGSISTLTIQRTEQRDSAMYRCASSLVAGGDQPQHFGDGTRLSIL.

This clonotype was detected many times. The chain joins TRBV7-9 to TRBJ2-1; 13 positions agree with TRBD2. Germline V gene lookup returns CDR1 SEHNR and CDR2 FQNEAQ (reference sequence). This CDR3 region has 15 residues. With V trimmed by 5 bases and J by 7 bases, 5 bases remained unmatched. CDR3 sequence (DNA): TGTGCCAGCAGCCTGGGGACTAGCGGGATTAATGAGCAGTTCTTC. It specifies CASSLGTSGINEQFF.

This clonotype was detected a few times. The chain is built from TRBV11-2 and TRBJ2-1; TRBD1 matches at 8 bases. The CDR3 has 14 amino acids. Germline lookup yields CDR1 SGHAT and CDR2 FQNNGV. J was trimmed by 6 bases and V by 1 base; bases with no gene match: 2. The CDR3 region is CASSLGTGTNEQFF. CDR3 DNA sequence: TGTGCCAGCAGCTTAGGGACAGGGACCAATGAGCAGTTCTTC. Full variable domain (outside the CDR3, taken from reference TRBV11-2 and TRBJ2-1): EAGVAQSPRYKIIEKRQSVAFWCNPISGHATLYWYQQILGQGPKLLIQFQNNGVVDDSQLPKDRFSAERLKGVDSTLKIQPAKLEDSAVYLCASSLGTGTNEQFFGPGTRLTVL.

This chain uses TRBV5-1 with TRBJ2-2; D is ambiguous. Germline lookup yields CDR1 SGHRS and CDR2 YFSETQ. There are 13 residues in the CDR3. V lost 2 bases, J lost 4 bases, and 6 bases lay in between. For the CDR3, the DNA is TGCGCCAGCAGCTTATCAGTCACCGGGGAGCTGTTTTTT. It codes for CASSLSVTGELFF.

This clonotype occurred many times. The chain combines TRBV5-1 with TRBJ1-4; D might be TRBD1 (5 bases). Germline CDR1 reads SGHRS; CDR2 reads YFSETQ. The CDR3 contains 15 residues. Trimming cost V 2 bases and J 0 bases, with 8 bases left between them. The CDR3 bases are TGCGCCAGCAGCTTCCGGGGGACAACTAATGAAAAACTGTTTTTT. Amino acids: CASSFRGTTNEKLFF.

This clonotype has at least ten counts. The chain is built from TRBV12-3 or TRBV12-4 and TRBJ2-1; no clear D gene. V lost 8 bases and J lost 8, with 16 bases in between. The CDR3 has 13 residues. The CDR3 region is CASWAAPDYEQFF. In DNA form, the CDR3 reads TGTGCCAGCTGGGCGGCGCCCGATTATGAGCAGTTCTTC.

Ten or more counts support this clonotype. The chain carries TRBV2 and TRBJ1-5; 7 bases map to TRBD1. This CDR3 is built from 14 residues. Germline CDR1 is SNHLY and CDR2 is FYNNEI. Losses at the gene ends were 6 bases for V and 4 bases for J; bases not matched to a gene: 6. The chain's CDR3 is CASSGDSPNQPQHF. The CDR3 nucleotides read TGTGCCAGCAGCGGGGACAGCCCAAATCAGCCCCAGCATTTT.

This clonotype came up many times. The gene calls are TRBV20-1 and TRBJ2-7, with 7 positions matching TRBD1. V lost 6 bases, J lost 6 bases, and 8 bases stayed unmatched. The germline CDR1 and CDR2 sequences are DFQATT and SNEGSKA (reference sequence). The CDR3 loop spans 12 amino acids. CDR3 sequence (DNA): TGCAGTGCCCCTCACGCAGGGGGCGAGCAGTACTTC. Encoded protein: CSAPHAGGEQYF.

The V gene is TRBV7-8, the J gene TRBJ2-2; TRBD1 is a possible D gene (6 bases). Trimming shortened V by 5 bases and J by 3 bases, and 13 bases separated the two germline ends. Germline assignment: CDR1 SGHVS and CDR2 FQNEAQ. This CDR3 has 15 amino acids. In DNA, the CDR3 is TGTGCCAGCAGCCGCACAGGGAAGGACACCGGGGAGCTGTTTTTT. It codes for CASSRTGKDTGELFF.